The clone carrying this T cell receptor (beta chain) was seen at least ten times. The antigen is undetermined. These data are taken from a study of T cells in Graves' hyperthyroidism and ophthalmopathy. Researchers took RNA transcripts and amplified the TCR beta CDR3 regions from them. RT-PCR in the first round (using the HTBI primer set) targeted the TCR CDR3. MiXCR was run by TCRdb on the multiplex PCR reads, yielding one entry per CDR3 protein. Counted here are roughly 500,000 distinct CDR3 sequences, roughly 16% occurring once; the ten biggest clones make up 25% to 30%. The ends lost 4 bases at V and 7 bases at J; junction bases unmatched: 13. The length of the CDR3 is 15 residues. Germline V gene lookup returns CDR1 SGHNT and CDR2 YENEEA. Findings and limits, study-wide: Ophthalmopathy was separated from stable hyperthyroidism by a 13 V-J model.

The chain combines TRBV11-3 with TRBJ2-7; TRBD1 matches at 7 bases. The sample taken for sequencing was blood. The clonotype was recovered from a woman aged 25 to 45 with Graves' ophthalmopathy. The CDR3 spells CASSWGTASYGEQYF. CDR3 nucleotide sequence: TGTGCCAGCAGCTGGGGGACAGCCTCCTACGGAGAGCAGTACTTC.